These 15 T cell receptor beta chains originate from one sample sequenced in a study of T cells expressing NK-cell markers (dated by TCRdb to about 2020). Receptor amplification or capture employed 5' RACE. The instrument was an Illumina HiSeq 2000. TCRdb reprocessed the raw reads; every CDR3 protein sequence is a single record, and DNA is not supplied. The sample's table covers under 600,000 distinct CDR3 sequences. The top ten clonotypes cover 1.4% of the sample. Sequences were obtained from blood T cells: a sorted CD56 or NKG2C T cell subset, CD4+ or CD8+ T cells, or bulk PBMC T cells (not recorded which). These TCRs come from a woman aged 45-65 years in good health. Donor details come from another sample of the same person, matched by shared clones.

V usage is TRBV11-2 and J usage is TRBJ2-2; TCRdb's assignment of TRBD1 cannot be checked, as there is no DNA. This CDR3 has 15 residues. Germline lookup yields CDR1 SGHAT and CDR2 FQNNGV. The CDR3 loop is CASSSGTTNTGELFF. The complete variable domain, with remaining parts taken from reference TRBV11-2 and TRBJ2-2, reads EAGVAQSPRYKIIEKRQSVAFWCNPISGHATLYWYQQILGQGPKLLIQFQNNGVVDDSQLPKDRFSAERLKGVDSTLKIQPAKLEDSAVYLCASSSGTTNTGELFFGEGSRLTVL.

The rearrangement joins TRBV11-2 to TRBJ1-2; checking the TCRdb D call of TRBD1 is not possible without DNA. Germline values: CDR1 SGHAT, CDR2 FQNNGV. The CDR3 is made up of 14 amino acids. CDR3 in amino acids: CASSLDGGQASSTF.

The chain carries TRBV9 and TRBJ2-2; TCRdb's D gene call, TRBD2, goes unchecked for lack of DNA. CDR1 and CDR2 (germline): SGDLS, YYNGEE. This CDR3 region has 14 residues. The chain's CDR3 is CASSVFSGSGELFF.

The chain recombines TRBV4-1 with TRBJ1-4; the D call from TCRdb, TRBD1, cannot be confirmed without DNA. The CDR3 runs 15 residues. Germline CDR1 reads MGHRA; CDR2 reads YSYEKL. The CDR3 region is CASSQLGGGNEKLFF.

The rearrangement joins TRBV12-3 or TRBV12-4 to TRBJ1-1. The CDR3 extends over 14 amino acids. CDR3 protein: CASSLLWQNTEAFF.

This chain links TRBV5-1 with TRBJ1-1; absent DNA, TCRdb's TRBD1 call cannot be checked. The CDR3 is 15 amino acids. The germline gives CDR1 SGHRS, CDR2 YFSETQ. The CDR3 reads CASSLTPGGNTEAFF.

This CDR3 is CASSAGPNSPLHF. J is TRBJ1-6 and V is TRBV6-5. The CDR3 covers 13 residues. Germline loops: CDR1 MNHEY, CDR2 SVGAGI.

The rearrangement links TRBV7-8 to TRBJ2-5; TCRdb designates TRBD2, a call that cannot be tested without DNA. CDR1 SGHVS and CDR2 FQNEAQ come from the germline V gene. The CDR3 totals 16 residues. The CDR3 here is CASSLARVRAQETQYF.

This chain's CDR3 is CASSQEAGVLGEQYF. The chain has TRBV4-1 and TRBJ2-7; TCRdb selects TRBD2, and the lack of DNA leaves this call unchecked. The CDR3 contains 15 residues. Germline CDR1 is MGHRA and CDR2 is YSYEKL.

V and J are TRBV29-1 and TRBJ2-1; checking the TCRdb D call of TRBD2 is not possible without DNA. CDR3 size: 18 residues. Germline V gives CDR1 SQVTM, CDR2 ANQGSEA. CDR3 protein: CSVGVGGPSGIRGNEQFF.

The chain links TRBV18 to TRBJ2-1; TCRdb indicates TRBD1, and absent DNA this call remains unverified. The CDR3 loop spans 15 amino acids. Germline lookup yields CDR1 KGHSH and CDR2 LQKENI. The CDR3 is CASSRELPHNNEQFF.

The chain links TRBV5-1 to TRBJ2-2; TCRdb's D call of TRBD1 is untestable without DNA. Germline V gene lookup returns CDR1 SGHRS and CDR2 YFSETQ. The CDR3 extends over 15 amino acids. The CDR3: CASSLMGPNTGELFF.

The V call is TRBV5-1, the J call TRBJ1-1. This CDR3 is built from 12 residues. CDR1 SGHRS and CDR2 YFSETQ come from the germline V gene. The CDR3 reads CASSSGNTEAFF.

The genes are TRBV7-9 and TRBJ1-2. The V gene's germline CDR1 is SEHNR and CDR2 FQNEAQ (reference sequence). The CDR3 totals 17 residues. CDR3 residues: CASSSTTRDLRAYGYTF.

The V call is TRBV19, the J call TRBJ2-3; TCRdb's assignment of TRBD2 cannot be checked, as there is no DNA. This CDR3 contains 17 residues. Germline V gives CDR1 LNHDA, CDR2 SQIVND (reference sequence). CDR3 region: CASTPRGLAEDTDTQYF.